One sample yielded the 11 T cell receptor beta chains listed below, sequenced in a study of chemoradiotherapy in HPV16-positive cancers. The protocol was immunoSEQ multiplex PCR, while the TCRdb copy is restricted to in-frame clones and leaves out a portion. The sample lists tens of thousands of clones, 85% to 90% seen once, with around 2.3% in the top ten. Sequencing was performed on blood, taken from a patient who underwent chemoradiotherapy. These receptor sequences come from a human donor with HPV-associated anogenital cancer.

This clone was seen once. The CDR3 region has the DNA TGTGCCAGCAGTTACTCGGCAGGGAGTCGGTCACCCCTCCACTTT. Its translation: CASSYSAGSRSPLHF. The V gene is TRBV6-5, the J gene TRBJ1-6; maybe TRBD1 (5 bases). The CDR3 is made up of 15 amino acids. CDR1 and CDR2 from the germline V gene are MNHEY and SVGAGI. Trimming removed 0 bases from V and 10 bases from J, with 13 bases in between.

The chain uses TRBV29-1 and TRBJ1-4, with unresolved D. The CDR3 extends over 13 amino acids. Germline assignment: CDR1 SQVTM and CDR2 ANQGSEA. The ends were cut back, 6 bases at V and 4 bases at J, with 12 bases in the middle. The CDR3 DNA follows: TGCAGCGTCCCGTACGGGCTTAATGAAAAACTGTTTTTT. It translates to CSVPYGLNEKLFF.

The chain couples TRBV13 to TRBJ2-2, with D unclear. V gave up 2 bases and J gave up 2 bases, with 3 bases separating them. CDR3 size: 13 residues. Germline V lookup: CDR1 PRHDT, CDR2 FYEKMQ (reference sequence). The CDR3 reads CASSLFNTGELFF. CDR3 bases: TGTGCCAGCAGCTTATTTAACACCGGGGAGCTGTTTTTT.

The rearrangement joins TRBV27 to TRBJ2-7; possible D gene TRBD1, 6 bases. The V end lost 5 bases, the J end lost 1 base, and 9 bases lay between the germline ends. This CDR3 comprises 13 residues. Germline loops: CDR1 MNHEY, CDR2 SMNVEV (reference sequence). This CDR3 is CASSHQGSYEQYF. The CDR3 region has the DNA TGTGCCAGCAGTCATCAGGGGTCCTACGAGCAGTACTTC.

For the CDR3, the DNA is TGTGCCAGCAGTTCCCAGGGGCGGTTCGAGCAGTACTTC. Translating it yields CASSSQGRFEQYF. The chain links TRBV27 to TRBJ2-7; D possibly corresponds to TRBD1 (6 bases). Germline V CDR1 and CDR2: MNHEY, SMNVEV (reference sequence). The CDR3 is 13 residues long. Trimming took off 4 bases at V and 6 bases at J, with 13 bases between the two ends.

The V call is TRBV5-1, the J call TRBJ2-5, with 11 bases aligning to TRBD1. The assigned J gene may be wrong: the sequence end matches TRBJ2-7 better. The CDR3 consists of 15 residues. CDR1 and CDR2 (germline): SGHRS, YFSETQ. CDR3 nucleotides: TGCGCCAGCAGCCTTCACAGGACAGGGGGCCACGAGCAGTACTTC. It specifies CASSLHRTGGHEQYF.

The rearrangement joins TRBV6-1 to TRBJ1-5; D gene unclear. Trimming took off 1 base at V and 1 base at J, with 8 bases between the two ends. The length of the CDR3 is 15 residues. Germline CDR1 and CDR2: MNHNS and SASEGT. The CDR3 region is CASSEGPGSNQPQHF. Written as DNA, the CDR3 is TGTGCCAGCAGTGAAGGGCCAGGCAGCAATCAGCCCCAGCATTTT.

This clone has only one observation. CDR3 protein: CASRPTTGAYEQYF. The CDR3 nucleotides read TGTGCCAGCAGACCCACGACGGGGGCCTACGAGCAGTACTTC. The chain carries TRBV6-5 and TRBJ2-7; TRBD2 might be the D (6 bases). CDR1 MNHEY and CDR2 SVGAGI come from the germline V gene. The CDR3 extends over 14 amino acids. V lost 6 bases and J 2 bases, leaving 14 bases between the germline ends.

The chain employs TRBV6-1 and TRBJ1-2; TRBD1 might be the D (5 bases). V lost 10 bases and J 5 bases, leaving 14 bases between the germline ends. Germline CDR1 is MNHNS and CDR2 is SASEGT. This CDR3 contains 12 residues. DNA for the CDR3: TGTGCCAAAGGGGACGGATTATATGGCTACACCTTC. Translating it yields CAKGDGLYGYTF.

This clone has a handful of counts. This rearrangement joins TRBV7-8 to TRBJ2-7; D is ambiguous. The germline CDR1 and CDR2 sequences are SGHVS and FQNEAQ. Trimming took 1 base from V and 3 from J, leaving 10 bases between them. This CDR3 region has 14 residues. The CDR3 bases are TGTGCCAGCAGCTTAGTTAGCCTGAGCTACGAGCAGTACTTC. Translated: CASSLVSLSYEQYF.

V gene TRBV15 combines with J gene TRBJ2-7; 8 positions agree with TRBD2. CDR1 is LNHNV and CDR2 is YYDKDF in the germline V gene (reference sequence). V lost 1 base, J lost 2 bases, and 4 bases stayed unmatched. This CDR3 has 15 amino acids. The CDR3 DNA follows: TGTGCCACCAGCAGAGGCGACGGGGGGGCCTACGAGCAGTACTTC. Protein sequence: CATSRGDGGAYEQYF.